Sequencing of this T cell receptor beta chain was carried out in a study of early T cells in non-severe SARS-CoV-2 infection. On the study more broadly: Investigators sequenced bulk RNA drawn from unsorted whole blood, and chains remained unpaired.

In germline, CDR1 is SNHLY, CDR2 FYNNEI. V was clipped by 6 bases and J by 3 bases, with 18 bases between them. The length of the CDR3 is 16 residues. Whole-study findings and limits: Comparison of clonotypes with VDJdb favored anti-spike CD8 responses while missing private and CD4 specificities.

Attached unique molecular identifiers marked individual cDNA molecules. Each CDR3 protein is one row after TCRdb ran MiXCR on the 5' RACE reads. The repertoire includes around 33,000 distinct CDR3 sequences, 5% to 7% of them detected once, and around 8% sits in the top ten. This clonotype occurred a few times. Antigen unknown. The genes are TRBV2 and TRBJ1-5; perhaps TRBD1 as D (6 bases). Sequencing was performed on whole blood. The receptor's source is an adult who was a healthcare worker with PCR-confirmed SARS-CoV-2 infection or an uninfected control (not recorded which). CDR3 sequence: CASRRPGQPLNQPQHF. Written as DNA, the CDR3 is TGTGCCAGCAGGCGCCCGGGACAACCACTCAATCAGCCCCAGCATTTT. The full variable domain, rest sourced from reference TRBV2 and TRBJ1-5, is EPEVTQTPSHQVTQMGQEVILRCVPISNHLYFYWYRQILGQKVEFLVSFYNNEISEKSEIFDDQFSVERPDGSNFTLKIRSTKLEDSAMYFCASRRPGQPLNQPQHFGDGTRLSIL.